This passage covers 10 T cell receptor beta chains from one sample sequenced in a study of T cell changes during pregnancy in multiple sclerosis. The assay was immunoSEQ multiplex PCR, and TCRdb's table has in-frame clones only and misses some. The data show around 35,000 clones, about nine tenths seen once. The input for sequencing was CD8+ T cells from peripheral blood mononuclear cells, taken in the first trimester of pregnancy. The receptor source for this set is a female donor with multiple sclerosis, enrolled in a pregnancy study.

There are many counts of this clone. V gene TRBV14 combines with J gene TRBJ2-7, with D maybe TRBD2 (5 bases). This CDR3 is 14 amino acids long. V was cut by 6 bases and J by 1 base, with 13 bases left in between. Per the germline V gene, CDR1 is SGHDN and CDR2 is FVKESK. For the CDR3, the DNA is TGTGCCAGCAGTCAGGCTGGACTTTCCTACGAGCAGTACTTC. Protein sequence: CASSQAGLSYEQYF.

The V and J genes are TRBV27 and TRBJ2-2, with 9 bases aligning to TRBD2. CDR1 MNHEY and CDR2 SMNVEV come from the germline V gene (reference sequence). The CDR3 sequence is 17 residues long. The ends lost 0 bases at V and 5 bases at J; junction bases unmatched: 7. The CDR3 protein is CASSLSGTSTITGELFF. CDR3 in DNA: TGTGCCAGCAGTTTATCCGGGACTAGCACGATTACCGGGGAGCTGTTTTTT.

V and J are TRBV28 and TRBJ2-7; D gene uncertain. The CDR3 contains 11 residues. The germline V and J ends were trimmed by 3 bases and 5 bases, with 5 bases remaining between them. Germline CDR1 reads MDHEN; CDR2 reads SYDVKM. The CDR3 region has the DNA TGTGCCAGCAGTTTTATCCACGAGCAGTACTTC. Translated: CASSFIHEQYF.

This rearrangement joins TRBV27 to TRBJ2-7; D possibly corresponds to TRBD2 (6 bases). CDR3 length equals 14 residues. The germline gives CDR1 MNHEY, CDR2 SMNVEV (reference sequence). Trimming cost V 3 bases and J 1 base, with 10 bases left between them. The CDR3 DNA reads as TGTGCCAGCAGTTTTGGAGGGACGTCCTACGAGCAGTACTTC. Encoded protein: CASSFGGTSYEQYF.

The V gene is TRBV13, the J gene TRBJ2-7, with 8 positions matching TRBD1. The CDR3 has 13 residues. V was clipped by 6 bases and J by 2 bases; unmatched bases: 3. Germline V lookup: CDR1 PRHDT, CDR2 FYEKMQ (reference sequence). This CDR3 reads CASRDRATYEQYF. CDR3 coding DNA: TGTGCCAGCAGGGACAGGGCCACCTACGAGCAGTACTTC.

This sequence joins TRBV28 and TRBJ2-3; D is possibly TRBD1 (5 bases). V lost 7 bases, J lost 2 bases, and 13 bases lay in between. Germline V gene sequence: CDR1 MDHEN, CDR2 SYDVKM. This CDR3 is built from 14 residues. The CDR3 loop reads CASNRQIFTDTQYF. The CDR3 DNA reads as TGTGCCAGCAATCGACAGATTTTCACAGATACGCAGTATTTT. Full variable domain (missing parts from reference TRBV28 and TRBJ2-3): DVKVTQSSRYLVKRTGEKVFLECVQDMDHENMFWYRQDPGLGLRLIYFSYDVKMKEKGDIPEGYSVSREKKERFSLILESASTNQTSMYLCASNRQIFTDTQYFGPGTRLTVL.

This chain uses TRBV27 with TRBJ2-1; 8 nucleotides align to TRBD1. This CDR3 region has 13 residues. The germline gives CDR1 MNHEY, CDR2 SMNVEV (reference sequence). V gave up 6 bases and J gave up 8 bases; unmatched junction bases: 6. The CDR3 protein is CASRPGQGHEQFF. The CDR3 coding sequence is TGTGCCAGCAGACCCGGACAGGGTCATGAGCAGTTCTTC.

This sequence joins TRBV5-1 and TRBJ1-3; perhaps TRBD1 as D (6 bases). The germline V gene has CDR1 SGHRS and CDR2 YFSETQ. This CDR3 is 15 amino acids long. With 0 bases removed from V and 0 bases from J, the gap between germline ends came to 7 bases. CDR3 coding DNA: TGCGCCAGCAGCTTGGGGGACAACTCTGGAAACACCATATATTTT. Encoded protein: CASSLGDNSGNTIYF.

This clone was seen just once. This chain uses TRBV27 with TRBJ2-2, with D perhaps matching TRBD1 (5 bases). V shed 8 bases and J shed 7 bases, with 14 bases lying between them. The CDR3 has 13 amino acids. Germline CDR1 and CDR2: MNHEY and SMNVEV (reference sequence). In DNA form, the CDR3 reads TGTGCCAGCCGTCTTTCAGGGCGCGGGGAGCTGTTTTTT. Residues: CASRLSGRGELFF.

The rearrangement uses TRBV18 and TRBJ2-7, with TRBD1 matching over 8 bases. The CDR3 spans 13 residues. V shed 6 bases and J 3 bases; nucleotides not matched to a gene: 4. CDR1 and CDR2 (germline): KGHSH, LQKENI. The CDR3 nucleotides are TGTGCCAGCTCTACTACAGGGGGCTACGAGCAGTACTTC. It translates to CASSTTGGYEQYF.